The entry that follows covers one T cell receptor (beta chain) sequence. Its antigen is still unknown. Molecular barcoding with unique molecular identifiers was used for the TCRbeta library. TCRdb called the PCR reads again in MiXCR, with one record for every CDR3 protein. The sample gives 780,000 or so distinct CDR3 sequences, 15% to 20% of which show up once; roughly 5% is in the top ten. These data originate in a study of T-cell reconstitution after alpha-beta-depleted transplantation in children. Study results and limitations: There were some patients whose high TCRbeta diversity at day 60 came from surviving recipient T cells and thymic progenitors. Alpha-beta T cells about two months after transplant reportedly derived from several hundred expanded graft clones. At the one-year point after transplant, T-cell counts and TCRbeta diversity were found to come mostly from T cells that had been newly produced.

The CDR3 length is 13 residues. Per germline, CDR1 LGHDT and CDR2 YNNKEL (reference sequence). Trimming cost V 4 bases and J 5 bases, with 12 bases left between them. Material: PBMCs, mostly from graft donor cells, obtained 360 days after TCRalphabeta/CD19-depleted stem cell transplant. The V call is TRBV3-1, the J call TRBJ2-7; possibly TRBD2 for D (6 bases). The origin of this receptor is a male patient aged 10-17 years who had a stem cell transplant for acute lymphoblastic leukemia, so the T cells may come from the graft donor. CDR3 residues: CASSRQRVHEQYF. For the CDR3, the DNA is TGTGCCAGCAGCCGCCAGCGGGTGCACGAGCAGTACTTC.